This entry lists 31 T cell receptor beta chains sequenced from one sample in a study of T cell repertoires in cytomegalovirus infection. For these TCRs, the target antigens are not known. TCRdb reanalysed the reads using MiXCR and keeps one entry per CDR3 protein. The table includes roughly 500,000 distinct CDR3 sequences, 33% detected once. The source material was cultured PBMCs, sampled from culture after CMV antigen stimulation. These receptors all come from a human donor in good health (CMV status not recorded). Some clones in this sample may be carry-over from other donors' samples.

This chain links TRBV9 with TRBJ1-4; 9 bases agree with TRBD1. Trimming at V came to 4 bases and at J to 2 bases, leaving 6 bases not matched to a gene. Germline V gene sequence: CDR1 SGDLS, CDR2 YYNGEE. This CDR3 is 16 amino acids long. The CDR3 region is CASSPRTGVTNEKLFF. CDR3 coding DNA: TGTGCCAGCAGCCCCCGGACAGGGGTGACTAATGAAAAACTGTTTTTT.

The V gene is TRBV6-6, the J gene TRBJ1-1; D may be TRBD1 (5 bases). V lost 0 bases to trimming and J lost 5 bases, with 10 bases between them. The CDR3 contains 14 residues. Germline CDR1 MNHNY, CDR2 SVGAGI (reference sequence). The CDR3 DNA sequence: TGTGCCAGCAGTTACTCGGGGGTAGGAACTGAAGCTTTCTTT. It is translated as CASSYSGVGTEAFF.

This clonotype was picked up a small number of times. This chain joins TRBV28 and TRBJ2-5, with 7 bases matching TRBD2. Per the germline V gene, CDR1 is MDHEN and CDR2 is SYDVKM. This CDR3 comprises 15 residues. Trimming at V came to 8 bases and at J to 7 bases, leaving 16 bases not matched to a gene. Here the CDR3 reads CASGMPRTRTGTQYF. The CDR3 DNA follows: TGTGCCAGCGGGATGCCTCGGACTAGAACAGGGACCCAGTACTTC.

This sequence joins TRBV27 and TRBJ1-1, with TRBD1 matching over 9 bases. This CDR3 contains 15 residues. Germline V CDR1 and CDR2: MNHEY, SMNVEV (reference sequence). V gave up 2 bases and J gave up 1 base; unmatched junction bases: 2. The CDR3 DNA sequence: TGTGCCAGCAGTTTACGGGACAGGGCGAACACTGAAGCTTTCTTT. Amino acids: CASSLRDRANTEAFF.

The chain has TRBV19 and TRBJ2-5; 7 nucleotides match TRBD2. The CDR3 has 13 residues. The V gene's germline CDR1 is LNHDA and CDR2 SQIVND (reference sequence). V gave up 3 bases and J gave up 7 bases; unmatched junction bases: 5. This CDR3 reads CASSIGPGGTQYF. The CDR3 DNA reads as TGTGCCAGTAGTATTGGACCGGGGGGGACCCAGTACTTC.

This clonotype was counted ten times or more. This chain connects TRBV7-8 to TRBJ1-6; D may be TRBD1 (6 bases). Germline CDR1 and CDR2: SGHVS and FQNEAQ. V was pared by 0 bases and J by 7 bases, with 19 bases between. This CDR3 region has 18 residues. This chain's CDR3 is CASSLAVQGTIGNSPLHF. CDR3 nucleotide sequence: TGTGCCAGCAGCTTAGCGGTCCAGGGGACGATCGGGAATTCACCCCTCCACTTT.

The V call is TRBV11-3, the J call TRBJ2-2; 9 bases are a match to TRBD2. This CDR3 spans 16 amino acids. After removal of 1 base from V and 1 base from J, the junction contained 1 base not matched to a gene. CDR1 SGHNT and CDR2 YENEEA come from the germline V gene. The chain's CDR3 is CASSLGAGGNTGELFF. The CDR3 coding sequence is TGTGCCAGCAGCTTAGGAGCGGGAGGGAACACCGGGGAGCTGTTTTTT.

CDR3 DNA: TGTGCCAGCAGTGGGCCCAGGGCGGAGGGTGAGCAGTTCTTC. Translation gives CASSGPRAEGEQFF. J is TRBJ2-1 and V is TRBV6-2 or TRBV6-3; D might be TRBD2 (6 bases). The CDR3 is 14 residues long. V lost 5 bases to trimming and J lost 9 bases, with 17 bases between them. From germline, CDR1 is MNHEY and CDR2 SVGEGT.

This clonotype has more than one count but fewer than ten. The rearrangement joins TRBV7-2 to TRBJ1-2, with D unclear. Germline CDR1 is SGHTA and CDR2 is FQGNSA. This CDR3 is 15 amino acids long. Trimming took off 1 base at V and 1 base at J, with 10 bases between the two ends. As DNA, the CDR3 is TGTGCCAGCAGCTTAGGGGCCGCCCGTAACTATGGCTACACCTTC. Amino acids: CASSLGAARNYGYTF. Full variable domain (outside the CDR3, taken from reference TRBV7-2 and TRBJ1-2): GAGVSQSPSNKVTEKGKDVELRCDPISGHTALYWYRQSLGQGLEFLIYFQGNSAPDKSGLPSDRFSAERTGGSVSTLTIQRTQQEDSAVYLCASSLGAARNYGYTFGSGTRLTVV.

V usage is TRBV5-4 and J usage is TRBJ1-4, with 10 positions matching TRBD1. The CDR3 loop spans 14 amino acids. Trimming removed 4 bases from V and 8 bases from J; junction bases left unmatched: 5. Germline V CDR1 and CDR2: SGHNT, YYREEE (reference sequence). Written as DNA, the CDR3 is TGTGCCAGCAGCCGACAGGGGGCAGGGGAAAAACTGTTTTTT. Amino acid sequence: CASSRQGAGEKLFF. The full variable domain, completed using reference TRBV5-4 and TRBJ1-4, is ETGVTQSPTHLIKTRGQQVTLRCSSQSGHNTVSWYQQALGQGPQFIFQYYREEENGRGNFPPRFSGLQFPNYSSELNVNALELDDSALYLCASSRQGAGEKLFFGSGTQLSVL.

This clonotype was picked up a small number of times. The chain recombines TRBV12-3 or TRBV12-4 with TRBJ2-5, with TRBD1 matching 10 bases. The CDR3 is made up of 16 amino acids. J lost 1 base, V lost 8 bases, and 10 bases had no gene match. The CDR3 bases are TGTGCCAGCCAGGGGGGGGACAGGGGCCTCCAAGAGACCCAGTACTTC. This codes for CASQGGDRGLQETQYF.

This rearrangement joins TRBV25-1 to TRBJ2-4; D may match TRBD1 or TRBD2 (5 bases each). Trimming took off 1 base at V and 9 bases at J, with 13 bases between the two ends. The germline V gene encodes CDR1 MGHDK and CDR2 SYGVNS. The CDR3 loop spans 14 amino acids. Here the CDR3 reads CASSESAAGTIQYF. CDR3 DNA: TGTGCCAGCAGTGAATCCGCGGCTGGGACCATTCAGTACTTC. The full variable domain, with the rest looked up from reference TRBV25-1 and TRBJ2-4, is EADIYQTPRYLVIGTGKKITLECSQTMGHDKMYWYQQDPGMELHLIHYSYGVNSTEKGDLSSESTVSRIRTEHFPLTLESARPSHTSQYLCASSESAAGTIQYFGAGTRLSVL.

This clonotype was seen a few times. The rearrangement uses TRBV12-3 or TRBV12-4 and TRBJ1-3; D is ambiguous. The CDR3 has 14 amino acids. V lost 5 bases and J 0 bases, leaving 8 bases between the germline ends. DNA for the CDR3: TGTGCCAGCAGTGATAGGAGCTCTGGAAACACCATATATTTT. Amino acids: CASSDRSSGNTIYF.

This clonotype was detected many times. The gene calls are TRBV7-2 and TRBJ1-1; D uncertain. V lost 1 base to trimming and J lost 3 bases, with 12 bases between them. There are 15 residues in the CDR3. Per the germline V gene, CDR1 is SGHTA and CDR2 is FQGNSA. The CDR3, as DNA: TGTGCCAGCAGCTTAGAACCAGGTTGGGACACTGAAGCTTTCTTT. Translated: CASSLEPGWDTEAFF.

This clonotype was detected a few times. The V gene is TRBV18, the J gene TRBJ1-6; D call uncertain. V was shortened by 3 bases and J by 8 bases, with 14 bases between the two germline ends. The CDR3 consists of 15 residues. CDR1 and CDR2 from the germline V gene are KGHSH and LQKENI. CDR3 in DNA: TGTGCCAGCTCACCGAGAGGGAAGACACATTCACCCCTCCACTTT. As protein: CASSPRGKTHSPLHF. The full variable domain, completed using reference TRBV18 and TRBJ1-6, is NAGVMQNPRHLVRRRGQEARLRCSPMKGHSHVYWYRQLPEEGLKFMVYLQKENIIDESGMPKERFSAEFPKEGPSILRIQQVVRGDSAAYFCASSPRGKTHSPLHFGNGTRLTVT.

The CDR3 here is CASSLGGRGSHEQFF. CDR3 nucleotides: TGTGCCAGCAGCTTGGGGGGTCGTGGTTCCCATGAGCAGTTCTTC. The chain joins TRBV5-5 to TRBJ2-1; D gene uncertain. The V gene's germline CDR1 is SGHKS and CDR2 YYEKEE (reference sequence). The CDR3 is 15 amino acids. V lost 0 bases, J lost 8 bases, and 15 bases lay in between.

This clonotype was counted only a few times. The chain employs TRBV7-8 and TRBJ2-1; 8 bases line up with TRBD2. CDR1 is SGHVS and CDR2 is FQNEAQ in the germline V gene. This CDR3 is 16 amino acids long. After removal of 1 base from V and 4 bases from J, the junction contained 6 bases not matched to a gene. CDR3 amino acids: CASSLVAAGVYNEQFF. The CDR3 DNA follows: TGTGCCAGCAGCTTAGTAGCAGCGGGAGTTTACAATGAGCAGTTCTTC.

This clonotype was seen more than once but under ten times. The rearrangement joins TRBV7-9 to TRBJ2-6; 12 bases map to TRBD1. Germline V gene lookup returns CDR1 SEHNR and CDR2 FQNEAQ (reference sequence). V lost 6 bases to trimming and J lost 2 bases; unmatched junction nucleotides: 8. This CDR3 is built from 18 residues. Here the CDR3 reads CASRYTGTGGAGANVLTF. For the CDR3, the DNA is TGTGCCAGCAGATATACCGGGACAGGGGGCGCTGGGGCCAACGTCCTGACTTTC.

The V and J genes are TRBV27 and TRBJ1-1; D ambiguous. The V gene's germline CDR1 is MNHEY and CDR2 SMNVEV (reference sequence). The germline V and J ends were trimmed by 5 bases and 0 bases, with 7 bases remaining between them. The CDR3 loop spans 13 amino acids. The CDR3 spells CASSTGLNTEAFF. The CDR3 nucleotides read TGTGCCAGCAGTACGGGCCTGAACACTGAAGCTTTCTTT.

The table lists this clonotype with a few counts. V usage is TRBV12-3 or TRBV12-4 and J usage is TRBJ2-7; D gene ambiguous. The CDR3 is 11 residues long. Trimming took off 5 bases at V and 3 bases at J, with 5 bases between the two ends. For the CDR3, the DNA is TGTGCCAGCAGTATCATCTACGAGCAGTACTTC. It translates to CASSIIYEQYF.

This clonotype is a singleton in its sample. The rearrangement uses TRBV6-2 or TRBV6-3 and TRBJ2-5; TRBD2 aligns across 8 bases. Germline CDR1 and CDR2: MNHEY and SVGEGT. The CDR3 is 15 amino acids. V shed 4 bases and J 5 bases; nucleotides not matched to a gene: 9. For the CDR3, the DNA is TGTGCCAGCAGTTCCCCAGCGGGAGTTTCGGAGACCCAGTACTTC. Encoded protein: CASSSPAGVSETQYF.

In this sample, this clonotype turned up a few times. The CDR3 here is CASSLNGRDYNEQFF. The CDR3 DNA sequence: TGTGCCAGCAGCCTCAATGGGAGGGACTACAATGAGCAGTTCTTC. The rearrangement uses TRBV11-2 and TRBJ2-1, with 7 bases matching TRBD2. J was trimmed by 3 bases and V by 5 bases; bases with no gene match: 7. Germline-derived CDR1 and CDR2 are SGHAT and FQNNGV. This CDR3 has 15 residues.

There are a few counts of this clonotype. The chain links TRBV4-1 to TRBJ2-4; D remains unclear. V lost 0 bases, J lost 0 bases, and 12 bases lay in between. This CDR3 spans 17 amino acids. Looked up from germline, CDR1 is MGHRA and CDR2 is YSYEKL. The CDR3 bases are TGCGCCAGCAGCCAAGATTGGGCCCCCATAGCCAAAAACATTCAGTACTTC. Its protein product is CASSQDWAPIAKNIQYF.

The chain carries TRBV6-6 and TRBJ2-3; 12 nucleotides align to TRBD2. Germline loops: CDR1 MNHNY, CDR2 SVGAGI (reference sequence). J lost 6 bases, V lost 5 bases, and 9 bases had no gene match. CDR3 length equals 16 residues. The chain's CDR3 is CASSRLTSGSGDTQYF. In nucleotides, the CDR3 is TGTGCCAGCAGTCGCCTGACTAGCGGGAGTGGGGATACGCAGTATTTT.

The V gene is TRBV5-1, the J gene TRBJ2-5, with D unresolved. Trimming left V 6 bases short and J 3 bases short, with 6 bases between. Looked up from germline, CDR1 is SGHRS and CDR2 is YFSETQ. The CDR3 runs 11 residues. The CDR3 bases are TGCGCCAGCATGCTCGAAGAGACCCAGTACTTC. Translating it yields CASMLEETQYF. Full variable domain (rest looked up from reference TRBV5-1 and TRBJ2-5): KAGVTQTPRYLIKTRGQQVTLSCSPISGHRSVSWYQQTPGQGLQFLFEYFSETQRNKGNFPGRFSGRQFSNSRSEMNVSTLELGDSALYLCASMLEETQYFGPGTRLLVL.

This clonotype was seen more than once but under ten times. The V and J genes are TRBV28 and TRBJ2-2; D gene uncertain. The V gene's germline CDR1 is MDHEN and CDR2 SYDVKM. This CDR3 is 14 amino acids long. V shed 0 bases and J shed 9 bases, with 11 bases lying between them. CDR3 sequence (DNA): TGTGCCAGCAGTTTATGGGCCCCCGAACGGGAGCTGTTTTTT. Its protein product is CASSLWAPERELFF.

The chain combines TRBV11-2 with TRBJ1-5; 12 positions match TRBD1. The CDR3 covers 20 residues. Unmatched junction bases numbered 16, after V lost 4 bases and J lost 3 bases. Germline CDR1 reads SGHAT; CDR2 reads FQNNGV. The chain's CDR3 is CASSSPGDRGRKGSNQPQHF. The DNA of the CDR3 is TGTGCCAGCAGCTCCCCAGGGGACAGGGGGCGCAAGGGGTCCAATCAGCCCCAGCATTTT.

This chain connects TRBV7-3 to TRBJ2-3; TRBD1 matches at 9 bases. This CDR3 region has 14 residues. J was trimmed by 4 bases and V by 1 base; bases with no gene match: 0. The germline V gene encodes CDR1 SGHTA and CDR2 FQGTGA. CDR3 nucleotide sequence: TGTGCCAGCAGCTTAAACAGGGGGCCAGATACGCAGTATTTT. This translates into CASSLNRGPDTQYF. The full variable domain, in which reference TRBV7-3 and TRBJ2-3 provide the parts outside the CDR3, is GAGVSQTPSNKVTEKGKYVELRCDPISGHTALYWYRQSLGQGPEFLIYFQGTGAADDSGLPNDRFFAVRPEGSVSTLKIQRTERGDSAVYLCASSLNRGPDTQYFGPGTRLTVL.

The J gene is TRBJ1-2, the V gene TRBV10-3, with D maybe TRBD1 (6 bases). Germline V lookup: CDR1 ENHRY, CDR2 SYGVKD. The V and J ends lost 10 bases and 4 bases respectively, with 16 bases between them. The CDR3 is made up of 13 amino acids. The CDR3 loop reads CATTFRGAYGYTF. CDR3 coding DNA: TGTGCCACCACTTTCCGGGGGGCCTATGGCTACACCTTC.

The chain joins TRBV4-3 to TRBJ2-3, with TRBD2 matching 7 bases. This CDR3 spans 15 amino acids. The V segment lost 3 bases and the J segment 2 bases; nucleotides outside the gene matches: 5. In germline, CDR1 is LGHNA, CDR2 YSLEER. CDR3 DNA: TGCGCCAGCAGCCACTTGGGAGGGGACACAGATACGCAGTATTTT. Residues: CASSHLGGDTDTQYF.

J is TRBJ1-2 and V is TRBV23-1, with D unclear. TRBV23-1 is sorted into the ORF group, with uncertain function. V gave up 4 bases and J gave up 6 bases, with 24 bases separating them. This CDR3 region has 17 residues. CDR3 in DNA: TGCGCCAGCAGTCGTTTGTCGGCAGGCCGAAATACGGATGGCTACACCTTC. The encoded protein is CASSRLSAGRNTDGYTF.